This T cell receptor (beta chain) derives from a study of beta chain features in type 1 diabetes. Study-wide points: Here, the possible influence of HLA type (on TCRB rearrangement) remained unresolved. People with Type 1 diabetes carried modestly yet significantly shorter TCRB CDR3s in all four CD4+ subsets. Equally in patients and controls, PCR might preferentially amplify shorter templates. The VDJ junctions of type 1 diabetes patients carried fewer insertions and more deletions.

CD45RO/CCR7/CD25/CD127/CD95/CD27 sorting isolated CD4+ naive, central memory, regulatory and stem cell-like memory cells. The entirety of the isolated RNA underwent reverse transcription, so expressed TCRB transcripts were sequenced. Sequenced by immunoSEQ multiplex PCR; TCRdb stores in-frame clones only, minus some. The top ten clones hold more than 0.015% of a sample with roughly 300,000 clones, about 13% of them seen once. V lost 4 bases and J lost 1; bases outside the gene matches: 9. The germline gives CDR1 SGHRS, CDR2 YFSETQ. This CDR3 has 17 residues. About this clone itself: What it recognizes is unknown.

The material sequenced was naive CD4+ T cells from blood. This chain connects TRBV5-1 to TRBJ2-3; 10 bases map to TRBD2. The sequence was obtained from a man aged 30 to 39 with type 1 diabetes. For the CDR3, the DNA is TGCGCCAGCAGCCCCGAACCCGGGACTAGCGGCACAGATACGCAGTATTTT. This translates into CASSPEPGTSGTDTQYF.